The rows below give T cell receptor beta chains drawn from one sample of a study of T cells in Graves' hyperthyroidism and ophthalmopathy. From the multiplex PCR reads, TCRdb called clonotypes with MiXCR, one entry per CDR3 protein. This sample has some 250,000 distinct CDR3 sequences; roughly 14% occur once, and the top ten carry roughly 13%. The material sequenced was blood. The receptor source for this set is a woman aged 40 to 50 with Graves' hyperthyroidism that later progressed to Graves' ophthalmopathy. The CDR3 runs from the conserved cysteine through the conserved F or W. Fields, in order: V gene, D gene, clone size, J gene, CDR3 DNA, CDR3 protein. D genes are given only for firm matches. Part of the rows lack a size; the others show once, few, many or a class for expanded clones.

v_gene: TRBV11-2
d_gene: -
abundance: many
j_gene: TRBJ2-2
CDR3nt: TGTGCCAGCAGCTTTGATAGGGGGGAGCTGTTTTTT
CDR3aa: CASSFDRGELFF

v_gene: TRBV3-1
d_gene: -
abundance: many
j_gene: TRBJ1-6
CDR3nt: TGTGCCAGCAGCCAAGATGAAGGGGTTTACTCCTATAATTCACCCCTCCACTTT
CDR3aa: CASSQDEGVYSYNSPLHF

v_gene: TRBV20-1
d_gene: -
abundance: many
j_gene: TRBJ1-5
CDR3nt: TGCAGTGCTAGGACAGATGGGAATCAGCCCCAGCATTTT
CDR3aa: CSARTDGNQPQHF

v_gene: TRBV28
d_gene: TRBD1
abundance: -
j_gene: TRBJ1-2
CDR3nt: TGTGCCAGCAGCCGCGCAGGGGGGAATGGCTACACCTTC
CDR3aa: CASSRAGGNGYTF

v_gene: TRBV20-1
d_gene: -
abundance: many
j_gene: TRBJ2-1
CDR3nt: TGCAGTGCCCCGGGGCCGGGAGACGGGAATGAGCAGTTCTTC
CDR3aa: CSAPGPGDGNEQFF

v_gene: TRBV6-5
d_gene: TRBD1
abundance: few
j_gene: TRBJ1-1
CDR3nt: TGTGCCAGCAGTTACGACAGGGCGGCCACTGAAGCTTTCTTT
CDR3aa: CASSYDRAATEAFF

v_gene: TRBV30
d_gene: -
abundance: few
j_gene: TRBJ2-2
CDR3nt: TGTGCCTGGAGTTCTGCGGGAGTGGACAGCGGGGAGCTGTTTTTT
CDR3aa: CAWSSAGVDSGELFF

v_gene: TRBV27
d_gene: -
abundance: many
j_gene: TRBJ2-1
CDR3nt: TGTGCCAGCAGTTTTCAGGTCTCCAATGAGCAGTTCTTC
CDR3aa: CASSFQVSNEQFF

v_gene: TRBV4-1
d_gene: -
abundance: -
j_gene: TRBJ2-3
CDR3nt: TGCGCCAGCTGCCAAGACCCCCAATTTGGTACGGAGTATTTT
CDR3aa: CASCQDPQFGTEYF

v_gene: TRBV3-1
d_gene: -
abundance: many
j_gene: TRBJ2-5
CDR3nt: TGTGCCAGCAGCTCAGGCAACCCGGGAGTAGGTGAGACCCAGTACTTC
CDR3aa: CASSSGNPGVGETQYF

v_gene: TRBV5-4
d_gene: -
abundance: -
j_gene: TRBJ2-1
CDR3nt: TGTGCCAGCAGCTTGCCGTATTCCTACAATGAGCAGTTCTTC
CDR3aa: CASSLPYSYNEQFF

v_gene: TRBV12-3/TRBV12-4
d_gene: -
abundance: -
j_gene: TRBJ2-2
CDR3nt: TGTGCCAGCTACAGGGACCTCTCCATCGGGGAGCTGTTTTTT
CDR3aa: CASYRDLSIGELFF

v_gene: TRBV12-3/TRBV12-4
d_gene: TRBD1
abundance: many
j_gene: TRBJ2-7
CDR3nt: TGTGCCAGCAGCCACGGACAGGGTACTCCCTACGAGCAGTACTTC
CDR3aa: CASSHGQGTPYEQYF

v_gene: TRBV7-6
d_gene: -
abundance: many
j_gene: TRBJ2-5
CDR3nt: TGTGCCAGCAGCCTGGGACAACCCGGGGAGACCCAGTACTTC
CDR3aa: CASSLGQPGETQYF

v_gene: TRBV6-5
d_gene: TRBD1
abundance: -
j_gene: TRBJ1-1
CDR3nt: TGTGCCAGCAGTTACAGTCTGGGACAGGGGTCGAGCATGAACACTGAAGCTTTCTTT
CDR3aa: CASSYSLGQGSSMNTEAFF

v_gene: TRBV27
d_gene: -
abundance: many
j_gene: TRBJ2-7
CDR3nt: TGTGCCAGCAGTTTTTACCCCCCCCAGGGCCATGCGGGCGAGCAGTACTTC
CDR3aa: CASSFYPPQGHAGEQYF

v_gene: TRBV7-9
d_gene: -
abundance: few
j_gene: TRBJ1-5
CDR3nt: TGTGCCAGCAGCCCGGGACACGGAGATCAGCCCCAGCATTTT
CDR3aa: CASSPGHGDQPQHF

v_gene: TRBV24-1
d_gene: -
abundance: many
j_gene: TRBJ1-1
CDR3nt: TGTGCCACCAGTGATCACCCCACGGGTCCCCCCAAGGGGGCTTTCTTT
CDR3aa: CATSDHPTGPPKGAFF

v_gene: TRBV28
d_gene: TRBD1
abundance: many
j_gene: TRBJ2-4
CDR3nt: TGTGCCAGCAGTTACGATATGGGCAGGGGGAACATTCAGTACTTC
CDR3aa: CASSYDMGRGNIQYF

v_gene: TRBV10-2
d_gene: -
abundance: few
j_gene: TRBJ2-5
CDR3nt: TGCGCCACCTCAGGGGGAGGGGAAGAGACCCAGTACTTC
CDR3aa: CATSGGGEETQYF

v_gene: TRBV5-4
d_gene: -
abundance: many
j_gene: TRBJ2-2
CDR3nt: TGTGCCAGCAGCTTGAACGGCGGCGGGGAGCTGTTTTTT
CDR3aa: CASSLNGGGELFF

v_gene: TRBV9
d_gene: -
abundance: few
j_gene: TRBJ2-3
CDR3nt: TGTGCCAGCAGCGTAGCGGTTACTAGCACAGATACGCAGTATTTT
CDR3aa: CASSVAVTSTDTQYF

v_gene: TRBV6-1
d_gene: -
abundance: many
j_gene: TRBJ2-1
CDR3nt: TGTGCCAGCAGTCCCTACTTGACTAGTTTCATCTCCTACAATGAGCAGTTCTTC
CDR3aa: CASSPYLTSFISYNEQFF

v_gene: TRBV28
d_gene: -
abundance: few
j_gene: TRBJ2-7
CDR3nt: TGTGCCAGCAGTGAGGGAGGGGGAGACGAGCAGTACTTC
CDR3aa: CASSEGGGDEQYF

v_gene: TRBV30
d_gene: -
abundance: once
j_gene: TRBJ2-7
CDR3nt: TGTGCCTGGAGTGGGAACAGAGGCCGAACCTACGAGCAGTACTTC
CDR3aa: CAWSGNRGRTYEQYF

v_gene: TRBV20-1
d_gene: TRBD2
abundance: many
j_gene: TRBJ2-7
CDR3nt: TGCAGTGCTAGTCCCGGACTAGGGCCCCCATACGAGCAGTACTTC
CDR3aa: CSASPGLGPPYEQYF

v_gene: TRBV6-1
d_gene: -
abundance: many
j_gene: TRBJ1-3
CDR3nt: TGTGCCAGCAGGGGACCAGCCTCTGGAAACACCATATATTTT
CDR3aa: CASRGPASGNTIYF